Detailed here is one T cell receptor beta chain. This clone was counted only a few times. Its antigen remains unidentified. No clone much larger than this one lies a single base away; base qualities are absent. The sample originates from a study of cytomegalovirus exposure and HLA in healthy donors (dated by TCRdb to between 2016 and 2019). About the full investigation: According to a later analysis, the 120 or so validation repertoires were produced on the same platform as the approximately 600 repertoires of the first cohort. The study was designed to test whether signatures of past pathogen exposure could be identified by cataloging public T cell receptors. Besides the first cohort of roughly 660 subjects, a separate validation cohort made up of 90 to 150 different subjects was used. To predict cytomegalovirus infection status, the study combined high-throughput TCR immunosequencing, statistical association of individual TCRs with disease status, and machine learning.

Donors formed part of the validation cohort, which comprised over a hundred subjects and was distinct from the first cohort of roughly 600 subjects. Summary of the overall study and its limitations: The classifier was reported to diagnose cytomegalovirus status with high specificity and sensitivity in both the original cohort and the validation cohort. In the study, roughly 160 TCR beta chains were listed as associated with cytomegalovirus. Three of the identified cytomegalovirus-associated TCR beta chains were confirmed in vitro to be specific for cytomegalovirus antigens. A later analysis lacked HLA typing for the validation cohort, so it scored co-occurrence in that cohort across all 130 or so repertoires. Most TCR sequences were seen in very few donors, while some public TCRs were found in many individuals. A later analysis found that TCRs clustered in the first cohort also tended to co-occur in the 110 or so validation repertoires, with approximately 93% of cluster scores above 0. The authors suggested that the approach could potentially be generalized to other disease states and immunological phenotypes.

V is reduced by 2 bases and J by 1 base, leaving a spacing of 17 bases between them. The CDR3 measures 18 amino acids from cysteine to phenylalanine. Only the CDR3 region is kept as DNA, spanning 54 bases read in frame from base 1. The germline V gene sets CDR1 to MGHRA and CDR2 to YSYEKL. Libraries were constructed by the immunoSEQ multiplex PCR assay. The source study handled its data this way. A statistical classification framework was built to diagnose cytomegalovirus status from the catalog of TCR beta chain sequences. In TCRdb, the immuneACCESS table is reduced to in-frame sequences with V and J assigned. These tables do not hold every clone; where another copy was compared, an unresolved V gene accounts for under half, and the others remain unexplained. The V and J calls and clone size come from that table; D and trimming were worked out from the DNA. In this sample the table shows 220,000 or so clones, approximately 83% of which occur a single time. The biggest ten clones account for over 11% of the sample.

The source material was PBMCs. This clonotype was obtained from a woman in her twenties or thirties in good health and CMV-seropositive. The chain was built from TRBV4-1 and TRBJ2-2, with no confident D gene call. CDR3 sequence: CASSQPRRFGLNTGELFF. The nucleotide sequence reads TGCGCCAGCAGCCAACCCCGACGTTTCGGGCTGAACACCGGGGAGCTGTTTTTT.